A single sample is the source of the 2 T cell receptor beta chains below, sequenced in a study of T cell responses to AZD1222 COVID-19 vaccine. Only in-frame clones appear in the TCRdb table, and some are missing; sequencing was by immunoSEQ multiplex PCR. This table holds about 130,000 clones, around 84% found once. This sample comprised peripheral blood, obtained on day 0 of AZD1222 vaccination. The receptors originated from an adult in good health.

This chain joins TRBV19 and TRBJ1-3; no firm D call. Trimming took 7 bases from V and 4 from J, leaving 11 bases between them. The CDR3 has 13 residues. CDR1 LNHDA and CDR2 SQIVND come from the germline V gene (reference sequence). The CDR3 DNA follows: TGTGCCAGTACTCGAGGAGGCGGAAACACCATATATTTT. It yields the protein CASTRGGGNTIYF.

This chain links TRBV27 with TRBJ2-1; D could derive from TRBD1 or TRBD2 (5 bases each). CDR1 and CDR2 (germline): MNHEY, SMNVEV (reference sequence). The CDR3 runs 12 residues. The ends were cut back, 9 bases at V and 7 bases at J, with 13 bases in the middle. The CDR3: CASSGPINEQFF. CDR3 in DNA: TGTGCCAGTTCGGGGCCGATAAATGAGCAGTTCTTC.